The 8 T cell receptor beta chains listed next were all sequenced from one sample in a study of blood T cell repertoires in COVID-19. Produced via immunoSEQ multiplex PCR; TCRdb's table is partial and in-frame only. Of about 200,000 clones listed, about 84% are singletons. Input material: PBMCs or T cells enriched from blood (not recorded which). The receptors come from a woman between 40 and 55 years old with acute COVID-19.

The CDR3 DNA follows: TGCGCCAGCAGCCAATTAACCAGGGAGGGGGCTTTCTTT. Protein product: CASSQLTREGAFF. J is TRBJ1-1 and V is TRBV4-1, with D tentatively TRBD1 (5 bases). V lost 2 bases and J 11 bases, leaving 15 bases between the germline ends. The CDR3 extends over 13 amino acids. The germline gives CDR1 MGHRA, CDR2 YSYEKL.

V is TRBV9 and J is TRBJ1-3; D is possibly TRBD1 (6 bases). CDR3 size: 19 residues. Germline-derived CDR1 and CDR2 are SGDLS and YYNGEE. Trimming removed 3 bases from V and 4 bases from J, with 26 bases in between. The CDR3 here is CASSAPTGTTDSLGNTIYF. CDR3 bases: TGTGCCAGCAGCGCACCCACTGGGACAACGGATAGTCTCGGAAACACCATATATTTT.

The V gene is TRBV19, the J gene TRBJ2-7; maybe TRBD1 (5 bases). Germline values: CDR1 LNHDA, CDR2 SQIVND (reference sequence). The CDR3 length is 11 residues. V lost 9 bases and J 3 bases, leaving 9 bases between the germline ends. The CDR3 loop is CASRRGYEQYF. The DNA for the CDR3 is TGTGCCAGCCGTAGGGGCTACGAGCAGTACTTC.

The CDR3 loop is CATVVPHRVSSGNTIYF. The CDR3 nucleotides read TGTGCCACTGTAGTCCCCCACCGGGTCAGCTCTGGAAACACCATATATTTT. The chain has TRBV19 and TRBJ1-3; no definite D call. V dropped 10 bases and J dropped 0 bases, with 22 bases sitting between them. The CDR3 runs to 17 residues. Germline V lookup: CDR1 LNHDA, CDR2 SQIVND (reference sequence). Using reference TRBV19 and TRBJ1-3 for the parts outside the CDR3, the full variable domain is DGGITQSPKYLFRKEGQNVTLSCEQNLNHDAMYWYRQDPGQGLRLIYYSQIVNDFQKGDIAEGYSVSREKKESFPLTVTSAQKNPTAFYLCATVVPHRVSSGNTIYFGEGSWLTVV.

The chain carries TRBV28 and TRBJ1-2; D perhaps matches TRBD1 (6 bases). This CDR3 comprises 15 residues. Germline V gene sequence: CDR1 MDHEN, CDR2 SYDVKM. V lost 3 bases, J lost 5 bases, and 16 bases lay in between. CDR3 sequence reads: CASSFWAGESYGYTF. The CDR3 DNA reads TGTGCCAGCAGTTTCTGGGCAGGGGAATCGTATGGCTACACCTTC.

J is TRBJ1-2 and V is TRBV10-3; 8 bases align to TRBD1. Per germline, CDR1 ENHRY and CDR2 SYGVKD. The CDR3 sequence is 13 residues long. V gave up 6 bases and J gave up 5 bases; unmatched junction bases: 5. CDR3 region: CAISDGTGYGYTF. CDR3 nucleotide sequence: TGTGCCATCAGCGACGGGACAGGTTATGGCTACACCTTC.

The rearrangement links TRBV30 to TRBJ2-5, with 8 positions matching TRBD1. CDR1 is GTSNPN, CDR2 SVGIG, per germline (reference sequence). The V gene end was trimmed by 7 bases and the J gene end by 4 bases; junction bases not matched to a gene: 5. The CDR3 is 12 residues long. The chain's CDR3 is CAFSGGRETQYF. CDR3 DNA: TGTGCCTTTTCAGGGGGCAGAGAGACCCAGTACTTC.

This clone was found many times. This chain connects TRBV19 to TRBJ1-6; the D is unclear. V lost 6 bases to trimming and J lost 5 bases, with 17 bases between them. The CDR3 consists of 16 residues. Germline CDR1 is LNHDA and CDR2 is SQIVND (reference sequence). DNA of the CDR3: TGTGCCAGTAGCATCACGGGAGGGCCGGATAATTCACCCCTCCACTTT. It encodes CASSITGGPDNSPLHF. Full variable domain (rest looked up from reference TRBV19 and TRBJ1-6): DGGITQSPKYLFRKEGQNVTLSCEQNLNHDAMYWYRQDPGQGLRLIYYSQIVNDFQKGDIAEGYSVSREKKESFPLTVTSAQKNPTAFYLCASSITGGPDNSPLHFGNGTRLTVT.